The 2 T cell receptor beta chains presented below share a single source sample, sequenced in a study of blood T cell repertoires in COVID-19. The protocol was immunoSEQ multiplex PCR, while the TCRdb copy is restricted to in-frame clones and leaves out a portion. In the table there are 310,000 or so clones, 85% to 90% of which are singletons. Sequencing was performed on PBMCs or T cells enriched from blood (not recorded which). The receptors were gathered from a young woman who had recovered from COVID-19.

The gene calls are TRBV30 and TRBJ1-1, with a possible D match to TRBD1 (5 bases). The CDR3 loop spans 14 amino acids. V dropped 2 bases and J dropped 5 bases, with 15 bases sitting between them. Germline assignment: CDR1 GTSNPN and CDR2 SVGIG (reference sequence). The CDR3 DNA reads as TGTGCCTGGAGTTCACGTGCAGGGAGGACTGAAGCTTTCTTT. Residues: CAWSSRAGRTEAFF.

The V call is TRBV4-1, the J call TRBJ2-7; tentatively, D is TRBD1 (5 bases). The CDR3 is 14 amino acids. V was trimmed by 1 base and J by 4 bases, leaving 11 bases between them. Germline V gene lookup returns CDR1 MGHRA and CDR2 YSYEKL. The CDR3 DNA is TGCGCCAGCAGCCAAGCCCCAGGGTTGTACGAGCAGTACTTC. Translating gives CASSQAPGLYEQYF.